This record covers a single T cell receptor (beta chain). This sample is part of a study of regulatory T cells in long-lasting Graves disease. Arm-PCR of CDR3 regions and iRepertoire HTBI primers were used to build TCR beta libraries. Each CDR3 protein is one row after TCRdb ran MiXCR on the multiplex PCR reads. The sample includes 350,000 to 450,000 distinct CDR3 sequences, 15% of them seen just once. V gave up 4 bases and J gave up 8 bases; unmatched junction bases: 2. The germline CDR1 and CDR2 sequences are SGHVS and FNYEAQ. CDR3 length: 13 residues. Described time point: newly diagnosed GD, antithyroid drugs for less than 3 months. The TCR library was made from RNA extracted from PBMCs. These data were likewise used in another study, on T cells in Graves' hyperthyroidism and ophthalmopathy.

Sequencing was performed on peripheral blood mononuclear cells (PBMCs), taken at new diagnosis, from a patient treated with antithyroid drugs. The source is a woman aged 40 to 49 with Graves disease. The chain joins TRBV7-6 to TRBJ1-4, with 9 bases aligning to TRBD1. The CDR3 spells CASSWTGVEKLFF. The CDR3 region has the DNA TGTGCCAGCAGCTGGACAGGGGTGGAAAAACTGTTTTTT.